This TCR beta chain was identified in a study of cytomegalovirus exposure and HLA in healthy donors. Study details: A preliminary data release comprised roughly 80 million unique TCRs obtained from HLA-typed donors.

Findings and caveats of the study: CMV serostatus stood as the only immune exposure information on hand. In a later analysis, several top co-occurrence clusters appeared linked to parvovirus B19, influenza, CMV and Epstein-Barr virus.

A remark on this clone: What it binds is not known.

This PCR relied on a set of 60 Vbeta primers and 13 Jbeta primers. TCRdb's table, derived via immunoSEQ multiplex PCR, lists solely in-frame clones and lacks some. The table has approximately 93,000 clones, under 85% seen once. This TCR was recovered from a woman aged 40 to 49 in good health and CMV-seronegative. Sequences were obtained from PBMCs.

The CDR3 DNA follows: TGTGCCAGCAGCTTGCTGGAGACCCAGTACTTC. It translates to CASSLLETQYF. The chain combines TRBV5-8 with TRBJ2-5; D gene unclear. Germline CDR1 SGHTS, CDR2 YDEGEE. The CDR3 loop spans 11 amino acids. The germline V and J ends were trimmed by 1 base and 5 bases, with 3 bases remaining between them.